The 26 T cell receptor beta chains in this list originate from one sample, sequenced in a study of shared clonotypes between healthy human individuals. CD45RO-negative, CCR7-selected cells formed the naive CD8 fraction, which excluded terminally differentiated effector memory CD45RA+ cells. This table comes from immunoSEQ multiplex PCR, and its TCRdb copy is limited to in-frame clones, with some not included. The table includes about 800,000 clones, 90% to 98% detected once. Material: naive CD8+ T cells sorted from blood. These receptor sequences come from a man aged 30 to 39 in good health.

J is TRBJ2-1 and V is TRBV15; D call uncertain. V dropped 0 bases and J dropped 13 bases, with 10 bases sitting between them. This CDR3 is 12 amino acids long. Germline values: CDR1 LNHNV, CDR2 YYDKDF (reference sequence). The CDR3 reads CATSRDSSSQFF. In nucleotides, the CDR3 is TGTGCCACCAGCAGAGATTCTAGTTCTCAGTTCTTC.

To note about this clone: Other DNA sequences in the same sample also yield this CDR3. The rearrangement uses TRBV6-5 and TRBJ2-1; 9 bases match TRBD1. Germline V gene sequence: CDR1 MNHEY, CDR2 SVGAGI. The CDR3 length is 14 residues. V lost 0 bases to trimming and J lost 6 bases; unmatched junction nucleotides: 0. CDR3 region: CASSYSGQGNEQFF. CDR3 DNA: TGTGCCAGCAGTTACTCGGGACAGGGCAATGAGCAGTTCTTC.

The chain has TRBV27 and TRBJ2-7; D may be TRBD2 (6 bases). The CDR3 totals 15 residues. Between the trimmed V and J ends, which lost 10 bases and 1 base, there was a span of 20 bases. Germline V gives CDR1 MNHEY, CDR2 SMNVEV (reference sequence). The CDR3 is CATSLGPSASYEQYF. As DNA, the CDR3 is TGTGCCACCTCGCTGGGGCCTAGCGCTTCCTACGAGCAGTACTTC.

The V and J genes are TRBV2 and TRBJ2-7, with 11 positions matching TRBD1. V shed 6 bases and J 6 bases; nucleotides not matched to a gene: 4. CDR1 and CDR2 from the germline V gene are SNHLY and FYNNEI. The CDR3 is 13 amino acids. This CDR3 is CASRDRGRSEQYF. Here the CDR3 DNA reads TGTGCCAGCAGGGACAGGGGGCGAAGCGAGCAGTACTTC.

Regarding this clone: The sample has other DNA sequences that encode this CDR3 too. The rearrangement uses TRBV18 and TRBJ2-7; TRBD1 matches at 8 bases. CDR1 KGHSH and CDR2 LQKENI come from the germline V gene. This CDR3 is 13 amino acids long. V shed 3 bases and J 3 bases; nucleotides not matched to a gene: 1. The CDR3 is CASSPGTGYEQYF. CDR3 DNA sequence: TGTGCCAGCTCACCTGGGACAGGCTACGAGCAGTACTTC.

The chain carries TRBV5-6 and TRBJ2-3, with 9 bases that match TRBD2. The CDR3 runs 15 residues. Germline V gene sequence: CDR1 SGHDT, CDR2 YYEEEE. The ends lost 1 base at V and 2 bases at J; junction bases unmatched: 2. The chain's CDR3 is CASSLKGLATDTQYF. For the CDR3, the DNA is TGTGCCAGCAGCTTGAAGGGACTAGCCACAGATACGCAGTATTTT.

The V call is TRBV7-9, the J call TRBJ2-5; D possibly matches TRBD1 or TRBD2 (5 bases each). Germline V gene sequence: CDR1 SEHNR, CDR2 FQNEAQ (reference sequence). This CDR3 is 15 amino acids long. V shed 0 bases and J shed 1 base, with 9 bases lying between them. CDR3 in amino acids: CASSLANGAQETQYF. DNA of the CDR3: TGTGCCAGCAGCTTAGCGAACGGGGCCCAAGAGACCCAGTACTTC.

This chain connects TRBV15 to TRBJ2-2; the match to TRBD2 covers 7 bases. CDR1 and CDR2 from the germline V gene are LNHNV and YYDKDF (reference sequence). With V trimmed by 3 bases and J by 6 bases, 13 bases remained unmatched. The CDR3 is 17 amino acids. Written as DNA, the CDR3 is TGTGCCACCAGCAGTGTATGGAGCGGGATGTCGTCCGGGGAGCTGTTTTTT. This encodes CATSSVWSGMSSGELFF.

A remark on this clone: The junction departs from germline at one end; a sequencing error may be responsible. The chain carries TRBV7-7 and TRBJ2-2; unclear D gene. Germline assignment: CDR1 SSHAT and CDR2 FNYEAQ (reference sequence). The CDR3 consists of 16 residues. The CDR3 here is CASSLAPGEKTGELFF. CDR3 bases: TGTGCTAGCAGCTTAGCCCCAGGAGAGAAAACCGGGGAGCTGTTTTTT.

CDR3 loop: CASSNRDTNTEAFF. The CDR3 region has the DNA TGTGCCAGCAGCAACCGGGACACGAACACTGAAGCTTTCTTT. The gene calls are TRBV7-2 and TRBJ1-1, with D possibly matching TRBD1 (6 bases). V lost 5 bases, J lost 1 base, and 11 bases lay in between. Per germline, CDR1 SGHTA and CDR2 FQGNSA. The CDR3 is made up of 14 amino acids.

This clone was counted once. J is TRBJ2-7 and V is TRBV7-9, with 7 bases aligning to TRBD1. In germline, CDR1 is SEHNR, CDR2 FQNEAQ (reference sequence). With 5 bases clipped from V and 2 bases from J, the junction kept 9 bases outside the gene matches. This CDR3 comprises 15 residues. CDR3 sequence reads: CASSPWTGNTYEQYF. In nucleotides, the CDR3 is TGTGCCAGCAGCCCGTGGACAGGCAATACCTACGAGCAGTACTTC.

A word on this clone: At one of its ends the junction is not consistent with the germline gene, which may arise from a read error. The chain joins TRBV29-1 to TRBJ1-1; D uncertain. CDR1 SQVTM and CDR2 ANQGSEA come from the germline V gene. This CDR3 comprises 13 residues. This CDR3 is CSAEGYMNTEAFF. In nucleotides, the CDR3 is TGCAGCGCTGAAGGGTACATGAACACTGAAGCTTTCTTT.

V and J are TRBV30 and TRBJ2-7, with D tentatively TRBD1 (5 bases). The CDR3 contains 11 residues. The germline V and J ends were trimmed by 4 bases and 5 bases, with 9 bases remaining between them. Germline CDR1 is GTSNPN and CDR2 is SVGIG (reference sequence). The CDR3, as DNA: TGTGCCTGGACCCAGGGCAACGAGCAGTACTTC. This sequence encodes CAWTQGNEQYF.

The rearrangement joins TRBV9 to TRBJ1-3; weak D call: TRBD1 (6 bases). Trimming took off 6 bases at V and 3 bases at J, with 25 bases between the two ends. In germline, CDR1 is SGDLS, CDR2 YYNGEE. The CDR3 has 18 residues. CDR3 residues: CASTASGHPTAGGNTIYF. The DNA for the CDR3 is TGTGCCAGCACCGCTTCGGGACACCCAACGGCTGGTGGAAACACCATATATTTT.

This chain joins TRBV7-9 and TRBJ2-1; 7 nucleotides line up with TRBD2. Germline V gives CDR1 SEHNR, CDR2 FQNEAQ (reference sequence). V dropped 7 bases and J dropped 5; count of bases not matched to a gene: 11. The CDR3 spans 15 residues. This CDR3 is CASIPPGRTHNEQFF. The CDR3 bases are TGTGCCAGCATCCCCCCCGGGAGGACTCACAATGAGCAGTTCTTC.

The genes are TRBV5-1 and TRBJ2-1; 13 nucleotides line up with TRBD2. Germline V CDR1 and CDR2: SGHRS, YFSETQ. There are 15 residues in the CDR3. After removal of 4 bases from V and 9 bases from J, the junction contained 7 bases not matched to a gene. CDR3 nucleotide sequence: TGCGCCAGCAGCCCTGGACTAGCGGGAGATCTTGAGCAGTTCTTC. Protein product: CASSPGLAGDLEQFF.

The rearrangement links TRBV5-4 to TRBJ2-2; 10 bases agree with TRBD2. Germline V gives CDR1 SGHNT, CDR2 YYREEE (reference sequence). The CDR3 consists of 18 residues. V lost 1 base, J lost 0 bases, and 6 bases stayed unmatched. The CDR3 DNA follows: TGTGCCAGCAGCTTGACTAGCGGGGCACTTCCGAACACCGGGGAGCTGTTTTTT. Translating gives CASSLTSGALPNTGELFF.

CDR3 sequence: CASSSPASDPVYEQYF. The CDR3 DNA reads as TGTGCCAGCAGCTCACCCGCTAGCGACCCTGTCTACGAGCAGTACTTC. The chain links TRBV7-6 to TRBJ2-7, with D possibly being TRBD2 (6 bases). The V end lost 4 bases, the J end lost 3 bases, and 19 bases lay between the germline ends. Germline lookup yields CDR1 SGHVS and CDR2 FNYEAQ. CDR3 length equals 16 residues.

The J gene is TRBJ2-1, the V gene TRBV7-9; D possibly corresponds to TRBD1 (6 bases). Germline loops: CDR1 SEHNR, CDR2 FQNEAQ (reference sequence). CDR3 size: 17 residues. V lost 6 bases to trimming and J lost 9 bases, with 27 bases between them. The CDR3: CASRRPGEQGDGIEQFF. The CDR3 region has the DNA TGTGCCAGCAGAAGGCCTGGGGAACAGGGAGACGGGATTGAGCAGTTCTTC.

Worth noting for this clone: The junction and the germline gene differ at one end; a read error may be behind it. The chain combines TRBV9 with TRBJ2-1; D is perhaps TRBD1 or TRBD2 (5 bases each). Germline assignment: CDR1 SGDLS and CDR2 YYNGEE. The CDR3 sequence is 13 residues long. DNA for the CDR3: TGTGCCAGCAGCGTAGGGGGACCTAGGAGCAAGCTCTTC. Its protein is CASSVGGPRSKLF. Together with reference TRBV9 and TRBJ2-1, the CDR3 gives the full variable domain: DSGVTQTPKHLITATGQRVTLRCSPRSGDLSVYWYQQSLDQGLQFLIQYYNGEERAKGNILERFSAQQFPDLHSELNLSSLELGDSALYFCASSVGGPRSKLFGPGTRLTVL.

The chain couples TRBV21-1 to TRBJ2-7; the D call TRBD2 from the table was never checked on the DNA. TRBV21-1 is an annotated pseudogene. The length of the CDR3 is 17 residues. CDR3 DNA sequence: TGTGCCAGCAGCAAAGTGAGACTAGCGGGGAGGAGCCTCGAGCAGTACTTC. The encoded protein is CASSKVRLAGRSLEQYF.

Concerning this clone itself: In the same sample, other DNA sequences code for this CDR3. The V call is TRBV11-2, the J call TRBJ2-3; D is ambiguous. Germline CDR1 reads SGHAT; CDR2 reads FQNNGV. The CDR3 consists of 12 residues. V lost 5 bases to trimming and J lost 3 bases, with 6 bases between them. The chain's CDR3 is CASSLITDTQYF. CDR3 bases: TGTGCCAGCAGCCTCATAACAGATACGCAGTATTTT.

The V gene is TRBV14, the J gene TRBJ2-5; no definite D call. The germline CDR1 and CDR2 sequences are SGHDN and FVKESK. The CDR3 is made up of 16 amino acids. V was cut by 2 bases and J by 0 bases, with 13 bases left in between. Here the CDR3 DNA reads TGTGCCAGCAGCCAATGGGTTTCCGATCACCAAGAGACCCAGTACTTC. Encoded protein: CASSQWVSDHQETQYF.

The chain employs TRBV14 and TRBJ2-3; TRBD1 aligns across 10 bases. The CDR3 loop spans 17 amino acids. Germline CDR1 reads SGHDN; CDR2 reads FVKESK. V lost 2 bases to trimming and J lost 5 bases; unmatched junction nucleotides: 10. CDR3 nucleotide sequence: TGTGCCAGCAGCCAATCGGGACAGGGGACGTCTGGAGATACGCAGTATTTT. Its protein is CASSQSGQGTSGDTQYF.

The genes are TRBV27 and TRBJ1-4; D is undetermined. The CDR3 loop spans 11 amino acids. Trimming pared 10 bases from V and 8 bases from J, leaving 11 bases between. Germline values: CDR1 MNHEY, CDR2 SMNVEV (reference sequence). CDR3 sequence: CATKKTEKLFF. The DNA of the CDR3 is TGTGCCACCAAAAAAACCGAAAAACTGTTTTTT.

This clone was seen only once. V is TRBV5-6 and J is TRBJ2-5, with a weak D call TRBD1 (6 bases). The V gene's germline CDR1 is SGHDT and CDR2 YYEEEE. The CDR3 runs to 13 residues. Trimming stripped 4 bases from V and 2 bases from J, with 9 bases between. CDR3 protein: CASSPQGQETQYF. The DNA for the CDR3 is TGTGCCAGCAGCCCACAGGGACAAGAGACCCAGTACTTC.